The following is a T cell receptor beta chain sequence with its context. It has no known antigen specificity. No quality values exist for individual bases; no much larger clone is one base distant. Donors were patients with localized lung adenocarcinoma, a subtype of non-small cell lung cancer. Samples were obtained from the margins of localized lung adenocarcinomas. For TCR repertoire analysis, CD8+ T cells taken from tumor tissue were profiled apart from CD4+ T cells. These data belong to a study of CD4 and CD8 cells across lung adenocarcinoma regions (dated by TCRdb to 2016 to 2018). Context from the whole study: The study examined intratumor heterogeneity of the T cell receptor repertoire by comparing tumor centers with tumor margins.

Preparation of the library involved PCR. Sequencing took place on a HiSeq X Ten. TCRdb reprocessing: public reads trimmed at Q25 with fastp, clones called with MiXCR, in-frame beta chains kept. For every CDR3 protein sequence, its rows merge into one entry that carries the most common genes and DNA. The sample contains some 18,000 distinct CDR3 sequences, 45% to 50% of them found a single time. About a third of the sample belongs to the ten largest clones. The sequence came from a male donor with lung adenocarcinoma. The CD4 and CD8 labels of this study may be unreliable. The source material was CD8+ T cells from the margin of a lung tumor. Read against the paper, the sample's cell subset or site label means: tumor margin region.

Here the CDR3 is given as CASLQPRGTNTEAFF. The DNA reads TGTGCCAGCCTGCAACCCCGGGGGACGAACACTGAAGCTTTCTTT. The rearrangement joined TRBV6-1 to TRBJ1-1; the D gene is perhaps TRBD1, from 5 matching bases. Including cysteine and phenylalanine, the CDR3 has 15 amino acids. Only the CDR3 part of the read is kept: 45 bases, read in frame from the first base. CDR1 and CDR2 are drawn from the germline V gene: MNHNS, SASEGT. V and J are truncated by 8 bases and 1 base respectively, leaving an intervening sequence of 17 bases.